A single sample is the source of the 25 T cell receptor beta chains below, sequenced in a study of shared clonotypes between healthy human individuals. TCRdb's table, derived via immunoSEQ multiplex PCR, lists solely in-frame clones and lacks some. The data contain more than 400,000 clones, roughly 80% of them singletons. Material: PBMCs. The source of these receptors is a woman aged 40 to 50 in good health. Some clones in this sample may be carry-over from other donors' samples.

Notes on this clone: A far larger clone is off by one base, so a read error is likely. This chain connects TRBV7-8 to TRBJ1-1, with D tentatively TRBD1 (6 bases). The germline V gene encodes CDR1 SGHVS and CDR2 FQNEAQ. The CDR3 runs to 14 residues. CDR3 DNA: TGTACCAGCAGCTTAGCGGGGGGGCCGACTGAAGCTTTCTTT. As protein: CTSSLAGGPTEAFF.

This clone was seen a few times. The CDR3 here is CASAPQGTPIDEQYF. CDR3 DNA: TGTGCCAGCGCCCCCCAGGGGACCCCCATCGACGAGCAGTACTTC. J is TRBJ2-7 and V is TRBV7-3; a possible D gene is TRBD1 (6 bases). This CDR3 contains 15 residues. The V gene's germline CDR1 is SGHTA and CDR2 FQGTGA. V lost 8 bases and J lost 5, with 22 bases in between.

The sample holds a few counts of this clone. The chain combines TRBV14 with TRBJ1-4, with a tentative D call TRBD1 (5 bases). This CDR3 is 16 amino acids long. Germline values: CDR1 SGHDN, CDR2 FVKESK. The V end lost 0 bases, the J end lost 7 bases, and 15 bases lay between the germline ends. Written as DNA, the CDR3 is TGTGCCAGCAGCCAAGATGCCCGGATAAGGGGTGAAAAACTGTTTTTT. This gives the protein CASSQDARIRGEKLFF.

CDR3 in amino acids: CASSGMSEQFF. CDR3 DNA sequence: TGTGCCAGCAGTGGGATGTCTGAGCAGTTCTTC. The chain is built from TRBV2 and TRBJ2-1; D gene uncertain. There are 11 residues in the CDR3. In germline, CDR1 is SNHLY, CDR2 FYNNEI. Trimming took 4 bases from V and 9 from J, leaving 7 bases between them.

This chain uses TRBV20-1 with TRBJ1-1; D is unclear. Between the trimmed V and J ends, which lost 5 bases and 7 bases, there was a span of 8 bases. Germline V CDR1 and CDR2: DFQATT, SNEGSKA (reference sequence). The CDR3 consists of 10 residues. This CDR3 is CSAPEHEAFF. The CDR3 DNA reads as TGCAGTGCTCCAGAACATGAAGCTTTCTTT.

This chain uses TRBV6-6 with TRBJ1-5, with 7 bases matching TRBD1. The germline V gene encodes CDR1 MNHNY and CDR2 SVGAGI (reference sequence). V trimming: 2 bases; J trimming: 1 base; junction bases outside the gene matches: 5. CDR3 length: 16 amino acids. The CDR3 DNA reads TGTGCCAGCAGTTACGACGCGGGACAGAGCAATCAGCCCCAGCATTTT. Amino acid sequence: CASSYDAGQSNQPQHF.

The chain couples TRBV7-8 to TRBJ2-5; D is undetermined. Per the germline V gene, CDR1 is SGHVS and CDR2 is FQNEAQ. V shed 6 bases and J shed 1 base, with 12 bases lying between them. CDR3 size: 14 residues. The CDR3 DNA follows: TGTGCCAGCAGGGGCGGCGCTTCCCAAGAGACCCAGTACTTC. It codes for CASRGGASQETQYF.

As for this clone: It differs at one base from a far larger clone, so likely a read error. At the DNA level, this CDR3 is encoded by other sequences in the same sample as well. V usage is TRBV5-6 and J usage is TRBJ1-2, with D tentatively TRBD1 (5 bases). The germline V and J ends were trimmed by 0 bases and 3 bases, with 12 bases remaining between them. The CDR3 covers 15 residues. Germline V gene sequence: CDR1 SGHDT, CDR2 YYEEEE. The CDR3: CASSLADSYHYGYTF. CDR3 nucleotide sequence: TGTGCCAGCAGCTTGGCTGACAGTTACCACTATGGCTACACCTTC.

On this clone: A much larger clone sits a single nucleotide away, making a read error possible. V usage is TRBV7-2 and J usage is TRBJ2-5; D perhaps matches TRBD2 (6 bases). The J call may be incorrect, as the DNA end agrees better with TRBJ2-7. The CDR3 is 17 amino acids. Germline CDR1 reads SGHTA; CDR2 reads FQGNSA. CDR3 sequence reads: CASSLVGLAYPEDEQYF. Written as DNA, the CDR3 is TGTGCCAGCAGCTTAGTCGGGCTAGCGTACCCCGAGGACGAGCAGTACTTC.

The rearrangement uses TRBV2 and TRBJ2-1; no clear D gene. Germline-derived CDR1 and CDR2 are SNHLY and FYNNEI. The V gene lost 4 bases and the J gene lost 3 bases, with 13 bases spanning the gap. This CDR3 is 15 amino acids long. This CDR3 reads CASSVSVPLYNEQFF. The CDR3 nucleotides are TGTGCCAGCAGTGTATCAGTTCCCCTCTACAATGAGCAGTTCTTC.

This clone was counted at least ten times. The genes are TRBV6-5 and TRBJ2-1, with 11 positions matching TRBD2. V gave up 4 bases and J gave up 4 bases; unmatched junction bases: 6. Germline lookup yields CDR1 MNHEY and CDR2 SVGAGI. CDR3 length equals 16 residues. In DNA form, the CDR3 reads TGTGCCAGCAGTTCCTCCGGGACTAGCGGTTACAATGAGCAGTTCTTC. It is translated as CASSSSGTSGYNEQFF.

Points on this clone: Other DNA sequences in this specimen translate into the identical CDR3. The genes are TRBV29-1 and TRBJ2-3; TRBD2 aligns across 7 bases. The germline gives CDR1 SQVTM, CDR2 ANQGSEA. The CDR3 spans 13 residues. The J segment lost 5 bases and the V segment lost 1 base, leaving 3 bases of the junction unmatched. The CDR3 spells CSVEGGRGDTQYF. The CDR3 DNA reads as TGCAGCGTTGAAGGCGGGAGAGGAGATACGCAGTATTTT.

The CDR3 spells CASSQTPGDNQPQHF. CDR3 DNA sequence: TGTGCCAGCAGTCAGACCCCAGGGGATAATCAGCCCCAGCATTTT. The chain has TRBV6-4 and TRBJ1-5, with D possibly being TRBD1 (6 bases). V was cut by 5 bases and J by 4 bases, with 15 bases left in between. The germline V gene has CDR1 MRHNA and CDR2 SNTAGT. CDR3 length: 15 residues.

The table lists this clone with a count of one. This sequence joins TRBV11-2 and TRBJ2-2; 9 bases agree with TRBD1. Trimming took 5 bases from V and 6 from J; bases not matched to a gene: 1. Germline V lookup: CDR1 SGHAT, CDR2 FQNNGV. CDR3 length: 13 residues. The CDR3 DNA reads as TGTGCCAGCAGCCGGGACAGGGCCGGGGAGCTGTTTTTT. Its protein product is CASSRDRAGELFF.

The chain links TRBV27 to TRBJ1-1; 7 bases align to TRBD1. The junction had 13 bases not matched to a gene; V was cut back by 6 bases and J by 9 bases. Looked up from germline, CDR1 is MNHEY and CDR2 is SMNVEV (reference sequence). This CDR3 has 14 residues. The CDR3 coding sequence is TGTGCCAGCAGCCTGGACAGGTGGGCGCAACAAGCTTTCTTT. Protein: CASSLDRWAQQAFF.

This clone has ten or more counts. This rearrangement joins TRBV28 to TRBJ2-7, with D tentatively TRBD1 (6 bases). V was pared by 4 bases and J by 5 bases, with 9 bases between. This CDR3 region has 12 residues. CDR1 and CDR2 (germline): MDHEN, SYDVKM. DNA for the CDR3: TGTGCCAGCAGTTCAAACAGGGACGAGCAGTACTTC. As protein: CASSSNRDEQYF.

As regards this clone: A read error is the likely source, as a far larger clone sits one nucleotide away. The rearrangement joins TRBV18 to TRBJ2-2; TRBD1 is a possible D gene (5 bases). Germline V gene data show CDR1 as KGHSH and CDR2 as LQKENI. This CDR3 is 16 amino acids long. V lost 7 bases and J 2 bases, leaving 17 bases between the germline ends. This chain's CDR3 is CASCMTDIGNTGELFF. DNA for the CDR3: TGTGCCAGCTGTATGACAGACATTGGTAACACCGGGGAGCTGTTTTTT.

Comment on this clone: A much larger clone is a single base away; this may be a read error. The rearrangement uses TRBV18 and TRBJ2-5; D gene unclear. This CDR3 comprises 13 residues. Germline-derived CDR1 and CDR2 are KGHSH and LQKENI. This CDR3 reads CASSPDTIYEQHF. As DNA, the CDR3 is TGTGCCAGCTCACCTGACACTATCTACGAGCAGCACTTC.

This sequence joins TRBV7-8 and TRBJ2-3, with 9 bases identical to TRBD2. V shed 3 bases, J shed 5 bases, and the junction held 9 bases outside the gene matches. Germline CDR1 SGHVS, CDR2 FQNEAQ. The CDR3 extends over 16 amino acids. This CDR3 is CASSLPIAGVLDTQYF. The CDR3 bases are TGTGCCAGCAGCTTGCCGATAGCGGGAGTTCTAGATACGCAGTATTTT.

The rearrangement uses TRBV2 and TRBJ2-4, with TRBD2 matching 13 bases. V shed 4 bases, J shed 8 bases, and the junction held 5 bases outside the gene matches. The CDR3 extends over 15 amino acids. Germline CDR1 SNHLY, CDR2 FYNNEI. DNA of the CDR3: TGTGCCAGCAGTGGGACTAGCGGGAGTCCTTACATTCAGTACTTC. As protein: CASSGTSGSPYIQYF. Variable domain in full (rest from reference TRBV2 and TRBJ2-4): EPEVTQTPSHQVTQMGQEVILRCVPISNHLYFYWYRQILGQKVEFLVSFYNNEISEKSEIFDDQFSVERPDGSNFTLKIRSTKLEDSAMYFCASSGTSGSPYIQYFGAGTRLSVL.

The gene calls are TRBV5-4 and TRBJ2-7; 7 nucleotides line up with TRBD2. There are 15 residues in the CDR3. V dropped 1 base and J dropped 5; count of bases not matched to a gene: 9. Per germline, CDR1 SGHNT and CDR2 YYREEE (reference sequence). CDR3 sequence (DNA): TGTGCCAGCAGCTTGTTTCGGGCGGGAGACAACGAGCAGTACTTC. Protein product: CASSLFRAGDNEQYF.

The rearrangement joins TRBV4-3 to TRBJ1-2; D gene ambiguous. CDR1 and CDR2 (germline): LGHNA, YSLEER. The CDR3 loop spans 16 amino acids. V shed 2 bases and J shed 4 bases, with 17 bases lying between them. The CDR3, as DNA: TGCGCCAGCAGCCAAACGTTAGGACCGGCGGGCTATGGCTACACCTTC. It yields the protein CASSQTLGPAGYGYTF.

As for this clone: A far larger clone is just one base off, so this is likely a read error. The chain carries TRBV5-1 and TRBJ2-2; 7 bases fit TRBD2. Germline V gene data show CDR1 as SGHRS and CDR2 as YFSETQ. The CDR3 is made up of 15 amino acids. The junction had 7 bases not matched to a gene; V was cut back by 4 bases and J by 4 bases. The CDR3 DNA reads TGCGCCAGCAGCAAGACTAGCCTCGGCACCGGGGAGCTGTTTTTT. Its translation: CASSKTSLGTGELFF.

Notes on this clone: A far larger clone is one base from this, pointing to a likely read error. Other DNA variants within this sample encode the same CDR3. The rearrangement uses TRBV6-4 and TRBJ2-3; D is perhaps TRBD2 (5 bases). The V and J ends lost 3 bases and 5 bases respectively, with 9 bases between them. This CDR3 region has 13 residues. CDR1 is MRHNA and CDR2 is SNTAGT in the germline V gene. This chain's CDR3 is CASSEGAEDTQYF. CDR3 bases: TGTGCCAGCAGTGAGGGAGCCGAAGATACGCAGTATTTT.

In the case of this clone: This specimen includes other DNA sequences encoding the same CDR3. This sequence joins TRBV4-3 and TRBJ1-2; D is perhaps TRBD1 (5 bases). The germline gives CDR1 LGHNA, CDR2 YSLEER. CDR3 size: 17 residues. Between the trimmed V and J ends, which lost 2 bases and 12 bases, there was a span of 28 bases. CDR3 in DNA: TGCGCCAGCAGCCAACACGGGACCCACGGGCTCTCGGGCGGCCACACCTTC. Protein sequence: CASSQHGTHGLSGGHTF.